This T cell receptor (beta chain) was captured in a study of vaccination effects on CD4 cells after COVID-19. The overall study: All study participants received two doses of BNT162b2 or mRNA-1273 vaccine.

With respect to this clone: The antigen is unknown.

The V gene lost 3 bases and the J gene lost 8 bases, with 13 bases spanning the gap. Germline CDR1 is MNHNS and CDR2 is SASEGT. The CDR3 consists of 13 residues. On approximately day 9 of culture, CD4+ T cells were separated out. Sequencing was performed with immunoSEQ multiplex PCR; in TCRdb, only in-frame clones are kept and a portion is missing. Seen here are some 26,000 clones, roughly 73% observed once, and the top ten hold about 10%. The receptor was isolated from a human donor who received a COVID-19 vaccine. The material sequenced was CD4+ T cells from PBMCs cultured without peptide, taken before COVID-19 vaccination. The chain uses TRBV6-1 and TRBJ1-2, with D hard to call. CDR3 sequence: CASSEPSGEGYTF. The CDR3 DNA follows: TGTGCCAGCAGTGAGCCATCAGGAGAGGGCTACACCTTC.